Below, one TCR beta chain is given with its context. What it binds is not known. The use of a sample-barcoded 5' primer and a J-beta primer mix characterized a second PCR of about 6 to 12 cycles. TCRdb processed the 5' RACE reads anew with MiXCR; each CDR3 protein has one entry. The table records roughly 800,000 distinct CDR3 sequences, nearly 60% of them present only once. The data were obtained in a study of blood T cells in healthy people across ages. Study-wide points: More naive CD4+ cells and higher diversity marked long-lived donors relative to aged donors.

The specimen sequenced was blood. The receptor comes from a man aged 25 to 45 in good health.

CDR3 DNA sequence: TGTGCCAGCAGTTACTCTCGACAGCCTCTTCGCACGCAGTATTTT. Its protein product is CASSYSRQPLRTQYF. V gene TRBV6-2 or TRBV6-3 combines with J gene TRBJ2-3, with a tentative D call TRBD1 (5 bases). Germline CDR1 reads MNHEY; CDR2 reads SVGEGT. Trimming shortened V by 0 bases and J by 9 bases, and 16 bases separated the two germline ends. CDR3 length equals 15 residues.